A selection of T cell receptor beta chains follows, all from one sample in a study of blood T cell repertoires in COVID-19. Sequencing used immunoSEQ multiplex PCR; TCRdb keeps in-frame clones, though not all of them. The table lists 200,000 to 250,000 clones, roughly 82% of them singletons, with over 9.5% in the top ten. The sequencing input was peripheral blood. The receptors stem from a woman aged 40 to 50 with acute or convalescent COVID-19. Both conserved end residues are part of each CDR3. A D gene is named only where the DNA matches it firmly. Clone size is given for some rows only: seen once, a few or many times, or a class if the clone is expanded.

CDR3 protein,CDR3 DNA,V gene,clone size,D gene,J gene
CASSRTGGDGYTF,TGTGCCAGCAGCCGGACAGGAGGCGATGGCTACACCTTC,TRBV7-8,-,TRBD1,TRBJ1-2
CASSYGTGQYF,TGTGCCAGCAGCTATGGGACAGGGCAGTACTTC,TRBV6-2/TRBV6-3,-,TRBD1,TRBJ2-4
CASNSGVGNTIYF,TGTGCCAGTAATTCGGGGGTTGGAAACACCATATATTTT,TRBV6-5,-,-,TRBJ1-3
CASSFTSGSSGEQFF,TGTGCCAGCAGCTTTACTAGCGGGAGTTCGGGTGAGCAGTTCTTC,TRBV7-2,-,TRBD2,TRBJ2-1
CASSSQSYYNEQFF,TGTGCCAGCAGCTCACAAAGTTACTACAATGAGCAGTTCTTC,TRBV5-8,-,-,TRBJ2-1
CASRGTNQPQHF,TGCGCCAGCCGCGGAACTAATCAGCCCCAGCATTTT,TRBV4-1,-,-,TRBJ1-5
CASTEGLSGSVETQYF,TGTGCCAGCACCGAGGGACTTAGCGGGAGTGTGGAGACCCAGTACTTC,TRBV2,many,TRBD2,TRBJ2-5
CASSQAPSEGWNPIEQFF,TGTGCCAGCAGCCAGGCCCCCTCGGAGGGTTGGAACCCAATTGAGCAGTTCTTC,TRBV11-2,-,-,TRBJ2-1
CASGRLHYEQYF,TGTGCCAGCGGCAGACTACACTACGAGCAGTACTTC,TRBV2,-,-,TRBJ2-7
CASSPGTNAMASTF,TGTGCCAGCAGTCCAGGGACAAATGCTATGGCTAGCACCTTC,TRBV27,-,-,TRBJ1-2
CACGWAGGGYGYTF,TGTGCTTGTGGGTGGGCGGGGGGAGGTTATGGCTACACCTTC,TRBV12-5,-,-,TRBJ1-2
CASSHPLGRFLATDWYF,TGTGCCAGCAGCCACCCGCTGGGCAGGTTCCTCGCTACGGATTGGTACTTC,TRBV2,-,-,TRBJ2-7
CASSPRGVDTIYF,TGCGCCAGCAGCCCGCGCGGGGTGGACACCATATATTTT,TRBV4-3,-,-,TRBJ1-3
CASSLSGTGPYEQYF,TGTGCCAGCAGCTTGTCCGGGACAGGACCCTACGAGCAGTACTTC,TRBV7-3,-,TRBD1,TRBJ2-7
CASRSTGSNTEAFF,TGTGCCAGCAGAAGCACAGGGTCCAACACTGAAGCTTTCTTT,TRBV7-9,-,-,TRBJ1-1
CASSIGDSYEQYF,TGTGCCAGTAGTATTGGGGACAGCTACGAGCAGTACTTC,TRBV19,-,TRBD1,TRBJ2-7
CASSLGTGTDTGELFF,TGTGCCAGCAGCTTGGGGACCGGGACAGACACCGGGGAGCTGTTTTTT,TRBV7-9,-,TRBD1,TRBJ2-2
CASSQNGGLGGYTF,TGTGCCAGCAGCCAGAACGGGGGTCTGGGTGGCTACACCTTC,TRBV16,-,-,TRBJ1-2
CASSLARRGYEQYF,TGTGCCAGCAGCTTAGCCCGCAGGGGCTACGAGCAGTACTTC,TRBV7-2,-,-,TRBJ2-7
CASSVKGEKGFYGNTIYF,TGTGCCAGCAGCGTCAAGGGAGAAAAAGGTTTTTACGGAAACACCATATATTTT,TRBV9,-,-,TRBJ1-3
CASLRQLNTEAFF,TGTGCCAGCCTCCGACAGTTGAACACTGAAGCTTTCTTT,TRBV12-3/TRBV12-4,once,-,TRBJ1-1
CASSERDRIRYEQYF,TGTGCCAGCAGTGAACGGGACAGAATTCGCTACGAGCAGTACTTC,TRBV6-1,once,TRBD1,TRBJ2-7
CASSFGGTDTQYF,TGTGCCAGCAGCTTCGGGGGCACAGATACGCAGTATTTT,TRBV7-8,-,-,TRBJ2-3
CASSQVAQGNTGELFF,TGCGCCAGCAGCCAAGTAGCACAGGGGAACACCGGGGAGCTGTTTTTT,TRBV4-1,-,-,TRBJ2-2
CATAGGLRETQYF,TGTGCCACCGCAGGGGGCCTTAGGGAGACCCAGTACTTC,TRBV6-5,few,TRBD1,TRBJ2-5
CASRDGTSGYNEQFF,TGTGCCAGCAGGGATGGGACTAGCGGTTACAATGAGCAGTTCTTC,TRBV6-5,-,TRBD2,TRBJ2-1
CASSSSDEQFF,TGTGCCAGCAGCTCCTCGGATGAGCAGTTCTTC,TRBV5-4,-,-,TRBJ2-1
CASSDIRSSGVKETQYF,TGTGCCAGCAGTGATATCCGGTCTAGCGGGGTTAAAGAGACCCAGTACTTC,TRBV2,-,TRBD2,TRBJ2-5
CASSHSIRRGVGRYEQYF,TGTGCCAGCAGCCATAGTATTCGCAGGGGAGTAGGGCGCTACGAGCAGTACTTC,TRBV7-2,-,-,TRBJ2-7
CASSIGLAGGHEQYF,TGTGCCAGTAGTATAGGACTAGCGGGAGGCCACGAGCAGTACTTC,TRBV19,-,TRBD2,TRBJ2-7
CASRSQGANAGELFF,TGCGCCAGCAGGTCTCAGGGGGCTAACGCCGGGGAGCTGTTTTTT,TRBV5-1,-,TRBD1,TRBJ2-2
CASSSYRGNNYEQYF,TGTGCCAGCAGTTCATACAGGGGGAACAACTACGAGCAGTACTTC,TRBV27,-,TRBD1,TRBJ2-7
CASSISGQGVIDTQYF,TGTGCCAGTAGTATAAGCGGACAGGGGGTGATAGATACGCAGTATTTT,TRBV19,-,TRBD1,TRBJ2-3
CAWTPQGRNTEAFF,TGTGCCTGGACCCCACAGGGAAGGAACACTGAAGCTTTCTTT,TRBV30,-,-,TRBJ1-1
CAWRAITEAFF,TGTGCCTGGAGGGCCATCACTGAAGCTTTCTTT,TRBV30,few,-,TRBJ1-1
CASSPPGLHTF,TGTGCCAGCAGCCCCCCGGGGTTGCACACCTTC,TRBV7-9,-,-,TRBJ1-2
CASSTLPGQNTEAFF,TGTGCCAGCAGTACCTTACCGGGACAGAACACTGAAGCTTTCTTT,TRBV6-5,-,-,TRBJ1-1
CASSLAEGRDGRVFPLNEQFF,TGTGCCAGCAGCTTAGCTGAGGGCAGGGACGGGAGAGTCTTCCCGCTTAATGAGCAGTTCTTC,TRBV7-2,-,-,TRBJ2-1
CASSLAGQLNSPLHF,TGTGCCAGCAGCTTAGCGGGACAGCTAAATTCACCCCTCCACTTT,TRBV7-9,few,TRBD1,TRBJ1-6